This TCR beta chain was documented in a study of T cell changes during pregnancy in multiple sclerosis. With 0 bases removed from V and 1 base from J, the gap between germline ends came to 7 bases. CDR1 is SGHRS and CDR2 is YFSETQ in the germline V gene. This CDR3 is 14 amino acids long. Profiled with immunoSEQ multiplex PCR; TCRdb holds only in-frame clones, not every one. The top ten hold around 3.4% of the sample, which has around 85,000 clones, about 89% seen once. This clonotype was obtained from a female donor in good health, serving as a control in a pregnancy study. Some clones in this sample may be carry-over from other donors' samples. V is TRBV5-1 and J is TRBJ2-5, with unresolved D. Specimen: PBMCs, collected in the first trimester of pregnancy. The chain's CDR3 is CASSLGGPQETQYF. In DNA, the CDR3 is TGCGCCAGCAGCTTGGGAGGCCCCCAAGAGACCCAGTACTTC.